These T cell receptor beta chains were read from a single sample in a study of blood T cells in healthy people across ages. TCRdb fed the 5' RACE reads into MiXCR, producing one record per CDR3 protein. The sample has about 770,000 distinct CDR3 sequences; 40% to 50% are singletons. Sequencing input: blood. These receptors were taken from a man in his sixties in good health. CDR3s include the opening cysteine and the closing phenylalanine or tryptophan. The order of the fields is D gene, clone size, J gene, V gene, CDR3 DNA, CDR3 protein. A D gene is named only where the DNA matches it firmly. Where a row states a size, it is once, few, many or the class of an expanded clone; other rows omit it.

d_call: .
clone_size: .
j_call: TRBJ2-7
v_call: TRBV6-2/TRBV6-3
cdr3_nt: TGTGCCAGCAGTTACGGCGGGGTCGAGCAGTACTTC
cdr3_aa: CASSYGGVEQYF

d_call: TRBD1
clone_size: few
j_call: TRBJ2-6
v_call: TRBV28
cdr3_nt: TGTGCCAGCATCGGACAGGGTGTCGGGGCCAACGTCCTGACTTTC
cdr3_aa: CASIGQGVGANVLTF

d_call: .
clone_size: .
j_call: TRBJ1-2
v_call: TRBV7-2
cdr3_nt: TGTGCCAGCAGCTGGCCAACCGGACCATCAGGCCACCGGGGCTACACCTTC
cdr3_aa: CASSWPTGPSGHRGYTF

d_call: TRBD2
clone_size: .
j_call: TRBJ2-7
v_call: TRBV27
cdr3_nt: TGTGCCAGCAATTTGAAGGTAGCGGGGGGCTACGAGCAGTACTTC
cdr3_aa: CASNLKVAGGYEQYF

d_call: .
clone_size: few
j_call: TRBJ2-6
v_call: TRBV24-1
cdr3_nt: TGTGCCACCAGTGCCATGGGGGGATCCGGGGCCAACGTCCTGACTTTC
cdr3_aa: CATSAMGGSGANVLTF

d_call: .
clone_size: few
j_call: TRBJ2-1
v_call: TRBV10-3
cdr3_nt: TGTGCCACGAGACAGGCTGGCAATGAGCAGTTCTTC
cdr3_aa: CATRQAGNEQFF

d_call: .
clone_size: .
j_call: TRBJ2-7
v_call: TRBV29-1
cdr3_nt: TGCAGCGTTGAACTCGGGTGGGGGGCCTCCTACGAGCAGTACTTC
cdr3_aa: CSVELGWGASYEQYF

d_call: .
clone_size: few
j_call: TRBJ2-7
v_call: TRBV27
cdr3_nt: TGTGCTAGTGGGGTGCCCTACGAGCAGTACTTC
cdr3_aa: CASGVPYEQYF

d_call: .
clone_size: few
j_call: TRBJ2-7
v_call: TRBV20-1
cdr3_nt: TGCAGTGCAGAAATCTACCCCCGGAATGGGCTTACCTACGAGCAGTACTTC
cdr3_aa: CSAEIYPRNGLTYEQYF

d_call: TRBD2
clone_size: .
j_call: TRBJ2-1
v_call: TRBV25-1
cdr3_nt: TGTGCCAGCAGTGAATATCTCGGGACTAGCGGGGGCACCAATGAGCAGTTCTTC
cdr3_aa: CASSEYLGTSGGTNEQFF